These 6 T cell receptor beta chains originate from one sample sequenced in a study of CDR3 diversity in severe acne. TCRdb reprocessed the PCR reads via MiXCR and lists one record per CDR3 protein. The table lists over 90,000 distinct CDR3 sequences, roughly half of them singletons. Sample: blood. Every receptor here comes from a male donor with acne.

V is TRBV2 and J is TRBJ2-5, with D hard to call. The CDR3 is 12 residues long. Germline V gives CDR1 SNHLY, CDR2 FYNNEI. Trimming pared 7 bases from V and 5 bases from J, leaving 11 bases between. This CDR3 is CASNQNTETQYF. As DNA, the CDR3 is TGTGCCAGCAACCAGAACACGGAGACCCAGTACTTC.

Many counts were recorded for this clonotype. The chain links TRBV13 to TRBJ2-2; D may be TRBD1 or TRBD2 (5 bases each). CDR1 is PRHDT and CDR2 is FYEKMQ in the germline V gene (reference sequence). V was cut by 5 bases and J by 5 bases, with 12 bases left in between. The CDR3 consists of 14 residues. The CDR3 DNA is TGTGCCAGCAGCCGCGTGGGGGTTACCGGGGAGCTGTTTTTT. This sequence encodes CASSRVGVTGELFF. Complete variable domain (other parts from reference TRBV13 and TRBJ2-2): AAGVIQSPRHLIKEKRETATLKCYPIPRHDTVYWYQQGPGQDPQFLISFYEKMQSDKGSIPDRFSAQQFSDYHSELNMSSLELGDSALYFCASSRVGVTGELFFGEGSRLTVL.

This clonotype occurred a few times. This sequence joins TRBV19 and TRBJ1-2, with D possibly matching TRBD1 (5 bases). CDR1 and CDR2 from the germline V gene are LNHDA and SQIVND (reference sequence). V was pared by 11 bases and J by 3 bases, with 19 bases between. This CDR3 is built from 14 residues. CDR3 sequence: CAWSVGGGYYGYTF. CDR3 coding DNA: TGTGCCTGGAGTGTTGGCGGGGGGTACTATGGCTACACCTTC.

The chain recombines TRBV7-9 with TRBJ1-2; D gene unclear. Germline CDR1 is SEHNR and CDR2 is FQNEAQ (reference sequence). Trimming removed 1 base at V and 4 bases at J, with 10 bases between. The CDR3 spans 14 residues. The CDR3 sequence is CASSLDGGSYGYTF. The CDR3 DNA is TGTGCCAGCAGCTTAGACGGCGGATCCTATGGCTACACCTTC. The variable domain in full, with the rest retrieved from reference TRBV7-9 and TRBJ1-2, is DTGVSQNPRHKITKRGQNVTFRCDPISEHNRLYWYRQTLGQGPEFLTYFQNEAQLEKSRLLSDRFSAERPKGSFSTLEIQRTEQGDSAMYLCASSLDGGSYGYTFGSGTRLTVV.

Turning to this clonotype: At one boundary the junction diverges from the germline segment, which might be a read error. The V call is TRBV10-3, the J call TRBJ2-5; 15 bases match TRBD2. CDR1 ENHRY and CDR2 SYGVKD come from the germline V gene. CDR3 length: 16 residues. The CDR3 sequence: CASSFGLAGGSETQYF. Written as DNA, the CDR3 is TGTGCCAGCAGTTTTGGACTAGCGGGAGGGTCTGAGACCCAGTACTTC.

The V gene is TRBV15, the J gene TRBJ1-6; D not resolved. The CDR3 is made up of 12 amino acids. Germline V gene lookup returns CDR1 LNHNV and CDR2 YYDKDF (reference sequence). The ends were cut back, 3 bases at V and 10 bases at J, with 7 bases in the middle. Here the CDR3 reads CATSSRDSPLHF. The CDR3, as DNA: TGTGCCACCAGCAGCAGAGACTCACCCCTCCACTTT. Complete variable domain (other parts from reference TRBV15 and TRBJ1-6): DAMVIQNPRYQVTQFGKPVTLSCSQTLNHNVMYWYQQKSSQAPKLLFHYYDKDFNNEADTPDNFQSRRPNTSFCFLDIRSPGLGDTAMYLCATSSRDSPLHFGNGTRLTVT.